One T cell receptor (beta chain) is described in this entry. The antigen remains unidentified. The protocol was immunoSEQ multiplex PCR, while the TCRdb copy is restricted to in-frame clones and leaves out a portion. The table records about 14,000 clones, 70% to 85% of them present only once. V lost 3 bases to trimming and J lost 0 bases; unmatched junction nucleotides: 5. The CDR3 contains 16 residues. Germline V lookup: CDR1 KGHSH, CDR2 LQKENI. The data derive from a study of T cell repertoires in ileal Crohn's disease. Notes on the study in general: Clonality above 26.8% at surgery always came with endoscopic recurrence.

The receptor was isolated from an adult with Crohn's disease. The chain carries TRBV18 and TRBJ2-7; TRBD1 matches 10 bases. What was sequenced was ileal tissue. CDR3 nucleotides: TGTGCCAGCTCACCGGACAGGGGGAGAAGCTCCTACGAGCAGTACTTC. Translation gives CASSPDRGRSSYEQYF.